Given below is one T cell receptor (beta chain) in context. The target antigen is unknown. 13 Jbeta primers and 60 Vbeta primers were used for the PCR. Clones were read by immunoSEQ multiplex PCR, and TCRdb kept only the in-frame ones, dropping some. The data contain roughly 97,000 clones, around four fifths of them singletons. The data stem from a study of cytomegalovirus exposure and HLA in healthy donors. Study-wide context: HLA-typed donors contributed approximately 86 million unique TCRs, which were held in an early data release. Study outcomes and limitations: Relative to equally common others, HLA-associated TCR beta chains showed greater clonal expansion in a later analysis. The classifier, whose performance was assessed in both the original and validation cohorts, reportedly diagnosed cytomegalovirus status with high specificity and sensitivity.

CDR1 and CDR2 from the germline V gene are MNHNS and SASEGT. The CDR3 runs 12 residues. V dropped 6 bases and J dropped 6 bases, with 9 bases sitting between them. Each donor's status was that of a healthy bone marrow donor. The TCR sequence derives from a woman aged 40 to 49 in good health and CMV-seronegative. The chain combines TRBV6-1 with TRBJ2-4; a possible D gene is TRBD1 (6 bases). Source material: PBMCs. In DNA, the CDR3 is TGTGCCAGCAGGGGACACTTAAACATTCAGTACTTC. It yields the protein CASRGHLNIQYF.